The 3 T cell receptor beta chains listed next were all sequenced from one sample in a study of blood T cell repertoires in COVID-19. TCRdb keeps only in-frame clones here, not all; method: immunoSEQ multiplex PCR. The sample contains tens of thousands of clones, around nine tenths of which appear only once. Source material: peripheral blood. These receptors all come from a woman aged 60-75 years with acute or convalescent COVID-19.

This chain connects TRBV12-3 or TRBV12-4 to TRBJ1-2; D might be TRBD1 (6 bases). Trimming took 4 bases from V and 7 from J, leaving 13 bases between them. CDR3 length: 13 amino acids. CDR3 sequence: CASSSGQILGYTF. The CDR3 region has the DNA TGTGCCAGCAGTTCAGGACAGATTCTTGGCTACACCTTC.

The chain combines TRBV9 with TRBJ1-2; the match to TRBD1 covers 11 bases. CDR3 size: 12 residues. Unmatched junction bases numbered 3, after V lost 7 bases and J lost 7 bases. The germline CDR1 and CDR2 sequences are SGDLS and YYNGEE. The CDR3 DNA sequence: TGTGCCAGCGGACAGGGGGCCTTTGGCTACACCTTC. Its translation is CASGQGAFGYTF.

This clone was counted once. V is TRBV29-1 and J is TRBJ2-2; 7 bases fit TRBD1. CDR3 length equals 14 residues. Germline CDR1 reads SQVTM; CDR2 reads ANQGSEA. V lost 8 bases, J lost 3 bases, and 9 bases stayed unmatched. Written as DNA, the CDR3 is TGCAGCTCGAGAACCGGGACAGACACCGGGGAGCTGTTTTTT. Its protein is CSSRTGTDTGELFF.